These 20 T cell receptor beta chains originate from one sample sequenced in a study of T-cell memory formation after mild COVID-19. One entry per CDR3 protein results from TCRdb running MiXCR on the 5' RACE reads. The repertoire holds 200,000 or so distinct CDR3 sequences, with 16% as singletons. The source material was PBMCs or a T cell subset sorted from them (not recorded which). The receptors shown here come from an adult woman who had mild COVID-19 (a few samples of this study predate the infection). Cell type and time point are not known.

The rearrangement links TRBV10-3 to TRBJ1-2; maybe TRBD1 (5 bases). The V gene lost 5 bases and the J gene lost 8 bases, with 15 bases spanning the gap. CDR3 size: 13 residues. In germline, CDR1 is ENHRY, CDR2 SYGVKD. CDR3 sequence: CAISSGAEAGYTF. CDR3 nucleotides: TGTGCCATCAGTTCCGGGGCAGAGGCCGGCTACACCTTC.

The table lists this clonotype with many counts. In DNA, the CDR3 is TGTGCCAGCAGTGAAGCTTACACAGATACGCAGTATTTT. This encodes CASSEAYTDTQYF. J is TRBJ2-3 and V is TRBV12-3 or TRBV12-4; no reliable D call. Trimming removed 5 bases from V and 2 bases from J, with 8 bases in between. The CDR3 consists of 13 residues.

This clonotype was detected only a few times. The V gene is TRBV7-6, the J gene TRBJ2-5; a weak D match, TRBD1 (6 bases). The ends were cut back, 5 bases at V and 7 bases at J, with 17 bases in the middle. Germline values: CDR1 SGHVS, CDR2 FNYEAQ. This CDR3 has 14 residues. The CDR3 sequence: CASSGGPGAATQYF. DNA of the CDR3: TGTGCCAGCAGCGGGGGCCCAGGGGCGGCGACCCAGTACTTC.

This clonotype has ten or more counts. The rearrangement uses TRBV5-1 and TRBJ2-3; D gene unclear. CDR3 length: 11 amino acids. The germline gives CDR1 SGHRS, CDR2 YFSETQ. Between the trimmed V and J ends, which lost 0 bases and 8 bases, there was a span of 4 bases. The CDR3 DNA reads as TGCGCCAGCAGCTTGGGAGGTACGCAGTATTTT. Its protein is CASSLGGTQYF. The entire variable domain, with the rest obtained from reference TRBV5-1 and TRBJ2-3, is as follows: KAGVTQTPRYLIKTRGQQVTLSCSPISGHRSVSWYQQTPGQGLQFLFEYFSETQRNKGNFPGRFSGRQFSNSRSEMNVSTLELGDSALYLCASSLGGTQYFGPGTRLTVL.

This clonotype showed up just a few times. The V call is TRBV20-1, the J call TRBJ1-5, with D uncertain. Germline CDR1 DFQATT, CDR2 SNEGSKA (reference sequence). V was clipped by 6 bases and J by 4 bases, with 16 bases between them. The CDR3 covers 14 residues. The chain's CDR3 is CSASLPRGNQPQHF. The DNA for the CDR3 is TGCAGTGCCTCGCTGCCTCGGGGTAATCAGCCCCAGCATTTT.

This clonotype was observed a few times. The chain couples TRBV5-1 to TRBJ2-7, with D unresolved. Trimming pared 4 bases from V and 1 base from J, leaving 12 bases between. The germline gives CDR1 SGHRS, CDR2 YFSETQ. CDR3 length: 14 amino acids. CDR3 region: CASSPTSGSYEQYF. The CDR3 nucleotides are TGCGCCAGCAGCCCAACGTCAGGTTCCTACGAGCAGTACTTC.

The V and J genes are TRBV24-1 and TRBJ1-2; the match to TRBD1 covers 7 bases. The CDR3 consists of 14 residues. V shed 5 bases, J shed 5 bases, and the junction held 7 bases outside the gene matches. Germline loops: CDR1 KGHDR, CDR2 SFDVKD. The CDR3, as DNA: TGTGCCACCAGTGGGTCAGGGGGACTATATGGCTACACCTTC. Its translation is CATSGSGGLYGYTF.

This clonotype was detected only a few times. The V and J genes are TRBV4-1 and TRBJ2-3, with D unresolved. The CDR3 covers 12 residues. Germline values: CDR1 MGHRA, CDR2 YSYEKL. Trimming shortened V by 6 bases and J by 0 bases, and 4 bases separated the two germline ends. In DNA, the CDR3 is TGCGCCAGCAGAGGGAGCACAGATACGCAGTATTTT. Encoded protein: CASRGSTDTQYF.

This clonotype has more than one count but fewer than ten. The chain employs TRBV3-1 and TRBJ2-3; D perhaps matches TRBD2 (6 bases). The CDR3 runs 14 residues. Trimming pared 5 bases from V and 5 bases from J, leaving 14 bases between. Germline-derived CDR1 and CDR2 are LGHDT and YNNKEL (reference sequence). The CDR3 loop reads CASSVRLVGDTQYF. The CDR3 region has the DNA TGTGCCAGCAGCGTTAGACTAGTTGGAGATACGCAGTATTTT.

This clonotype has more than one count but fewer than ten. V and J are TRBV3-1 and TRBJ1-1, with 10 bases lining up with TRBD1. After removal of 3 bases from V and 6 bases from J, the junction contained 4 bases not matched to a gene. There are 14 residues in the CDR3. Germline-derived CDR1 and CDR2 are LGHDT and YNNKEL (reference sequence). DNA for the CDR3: TGTGCCAGCAGCCAGGGGGACAGGGGATCTGAAGCTTTCTTT. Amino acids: CASSQGDRGSEAFF.

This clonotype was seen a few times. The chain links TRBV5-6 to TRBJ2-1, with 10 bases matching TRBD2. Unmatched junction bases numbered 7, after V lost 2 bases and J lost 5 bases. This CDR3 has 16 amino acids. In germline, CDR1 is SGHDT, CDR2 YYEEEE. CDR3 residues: CASSFLLAGPNNEQFF. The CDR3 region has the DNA TGTGCCAGCAGCTTTTTACTAGCGGGGCCAAACAATGAGCAGTTCTTC.

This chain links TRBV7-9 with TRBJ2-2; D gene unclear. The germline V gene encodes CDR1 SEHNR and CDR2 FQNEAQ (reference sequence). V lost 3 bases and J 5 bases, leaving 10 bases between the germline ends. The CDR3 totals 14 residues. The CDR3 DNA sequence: TGTGCCAGCAGCTTCGACACTACGACCGGGGAGCTGTTTTTT. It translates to CASSFDTTTGELFF.

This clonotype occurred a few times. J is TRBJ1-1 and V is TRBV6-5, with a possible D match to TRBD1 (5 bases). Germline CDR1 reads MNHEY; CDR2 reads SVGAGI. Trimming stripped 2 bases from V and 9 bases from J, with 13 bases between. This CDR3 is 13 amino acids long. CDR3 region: CASSYPGTGKAFF. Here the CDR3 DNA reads TGTGCCAGCAGTTACCCCGGGACGGGAAAAGCTTTCTTT.

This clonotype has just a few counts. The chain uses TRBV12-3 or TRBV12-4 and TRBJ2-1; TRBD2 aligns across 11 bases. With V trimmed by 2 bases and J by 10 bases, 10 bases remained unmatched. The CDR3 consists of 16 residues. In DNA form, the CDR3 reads TGTGCCAGCAGTTTAAATGTAGCGGGAGGGCCGAGGGAGCAGTTCTTC. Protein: CASSLNVAGGPREQFF.

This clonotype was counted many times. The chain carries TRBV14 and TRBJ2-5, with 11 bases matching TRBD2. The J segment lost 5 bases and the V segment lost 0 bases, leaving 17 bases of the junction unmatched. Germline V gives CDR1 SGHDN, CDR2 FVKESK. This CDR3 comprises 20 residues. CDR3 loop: CASSQDHSITSGGPGETQYF. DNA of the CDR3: TGTGCCAGCAGCCAAGATCATAGTATTACTAGCGGGGGCCCCGGGGAGACCCAGTACTTC. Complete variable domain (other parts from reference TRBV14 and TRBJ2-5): EAGVTQFPSHSVIEKGQTVTLRCDPISGHDNLYWYRRVMGKEIKFLLHFVKESKQDESGMPNNRFLAERTGGTYSTLKVQPAELEDSGVYFCASSQDHSITSGGPGETQYFGPGTRLLVL.

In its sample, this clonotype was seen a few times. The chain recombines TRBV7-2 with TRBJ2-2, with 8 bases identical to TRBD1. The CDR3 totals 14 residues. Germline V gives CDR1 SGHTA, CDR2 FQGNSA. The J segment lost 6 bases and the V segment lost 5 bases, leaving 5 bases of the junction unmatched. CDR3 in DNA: TGTGCCAGCAGCCCAAGACAGGGGCCCGGGGAGCTGTTTTTT. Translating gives CASSPRQGPGELFF.

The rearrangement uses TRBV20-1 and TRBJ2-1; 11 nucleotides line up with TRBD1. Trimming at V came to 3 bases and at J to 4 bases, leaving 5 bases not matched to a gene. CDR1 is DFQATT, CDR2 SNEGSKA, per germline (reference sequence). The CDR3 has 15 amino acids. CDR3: CSARRTGGLYNEQFF. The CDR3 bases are TGCAGTGCTAGGAGGACAGGGGGCCTTTACAATGAGCAGTTCTTC.

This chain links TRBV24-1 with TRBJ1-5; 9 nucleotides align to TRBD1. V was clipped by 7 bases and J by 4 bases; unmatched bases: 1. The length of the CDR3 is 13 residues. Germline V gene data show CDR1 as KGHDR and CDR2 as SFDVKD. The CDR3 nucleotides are TGTGCCACCAGGGGGACAGGGAATCAGCCCCAGCATTTT. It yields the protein CATRGTGNQPQHF.

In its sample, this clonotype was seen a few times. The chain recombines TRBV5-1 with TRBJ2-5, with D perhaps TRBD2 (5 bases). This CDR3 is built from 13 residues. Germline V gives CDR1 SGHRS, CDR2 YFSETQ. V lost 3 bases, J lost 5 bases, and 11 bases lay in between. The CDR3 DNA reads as TGCGCCAGCAGCTACCTAGCCGAGGAGACCCAGTACTTC. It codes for CASSYLAEETQYF.

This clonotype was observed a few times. The CDR3 DNA follows: TGTGCCAGCAGTGAAACAGGATACAGCAATCAGCCCCAGCATTTT. Protein sequence: CASSETGYSNQPQHF. The V call is TRBV6-1, the J call TRBJ1-5, with a weak D call TRBD1 (5 bases). V was cut by 2 bases and J by 1 base, with 9 bases left in between. This CDR3 has 15 amino acids. Germline CDR1 MNHNS, CDR2 SASEGT.